Listed here are 17 T cell receptor beta chains from one sample, sequenced in a study of blood T cell repertoires in COVID-19. Measured with immunoSEQ multiplex PCR; TCRdb has only the in-frame clones, and not every one. The data show around 260,000 clones, with less than 85% seen just once and about 4.3% held by the top ten. The sequencing input was peripheral blood. The source of these receptors is a man in his fifties or sixties who had recovered from COVID-19.

This clone was seen only a few times. The chain couples TRBV19 to TRBJ1-5; D remains ambiguous. Trimming cost V 3 bases and J 0 bases, with 9 bases left between them. The CDR3 consists of 15 residues. CDR1 is LNHDA and CDR2 is SQIVND in the germline V gene (reference sequence). DNA of the CDR3: TGTGCCAGTAGTATCTACGGGAATAGCAATCAGCCCCAGCATTTT. As protein: CASSIYGNSNQPQHF.

J is TRBJ1-2 and V is TRBV24-1, with D uncertain. The CDR3 is made up of 13 amino acids. V shed 2 bases and J shed 4 bases, with 7 bases lying between them. Per the germline V gene, CDR1 is KGHDR and CDR2 is SFDVKD. CDR3 nucleotide sequence: TGTGCCACCAGTGATTCTCCAGGCTATGGCTACACCTTC. Its translation is CATSDSPGYGYTF.

The chain links TRBV19 to TRBJ1-2, with 7 bases fitting TRBD1. CDR1 and CDR2 from the germline V gene are LNHDA and SQIVND (reference sequence). This CDR3 contains 15 residues. The trim removed 1 base at V and 8 bases at J, leaving 10 bases unmatched. CDR3 amino acids: CASSIALTGANGYTF. CDR3 sequence (DNA): TGTGCCAGTAGTATAGCCCTCACAGGGGCAAACGGCTACACCTTC.

CDR3 protein: CASSDHRGDEQYF. The DNA for the CDR3 is TGTGCCAGCAGTGACCACAGGGGCGACGAGCAGTACTTC. This rearrangement joins TRBV6-1 to TRBJ2-7; 7 bases fit TRBD1. The CDR3 is 13 amino acids. V was pared by 3 bases and J by 5 bases, with 4 bases of the junction left unmatched. From germline, CDR1 is MNHNS and CDR2 SASEGT.

The rearrangement links TRBV6-2 or TRBV6-3 to TRBJ2-4; no clear D gene. The V gene lost 5 bases and the J gene lost 0 bases, with 8 bases spanning the gap. CDR3 length equals 14 residues. The germline V gene has CDR1 MNHEY and CDR2 SVGEGT. CDR3 sequence (DNA): TGTGCCAGCAGTCCGCCGGGAGCCAAAAACATTCAGTACTTC. Its protein product is CASSPPGAKNIQYF.

J is TRBJ1-1 and V is TRBV3-1 (or the pseudogene TRBV3-2); a weak D match, TRBD1 (6 bases). CDR3 size: 13 residues. Germline V gene sequence: CDR1 LGHDT, CDR2 YNNKEL (reference sequence). The V gene lost 7 bases and the J gene lost 1 base, with 10 bases spanning the gap. In DNA form, the CDR3 reads TGTGCCAGCACTTGGACAGCGAACACTGAAGCTTTCTTT. This sequence encodes CASTWTANTEAFF.

The rearrangement uses TRBV7-9 and TRBJ2-5; maybe TRBD2 (6 bases). V dropped 1 base and J dropped 5 bases, with 14 bases sitting between them. Germline CDR1 and CDR2: SEHNR and FQNEAQ (reference sequence). CDR3 length equals 15 residues. The CDR3 spells CASSLEGGAGETQYF. For the CDR3, the DNA is TGTGCCAGCAGCTTAGAAGGAGGGGCAGGGGAGACCCAGTACTTC.

This clone was recorded a few times. The J gene is TRBJ1-2, the V gene TRBV5-1; 9 bases agree with TRBD1. This CDR3 is 14 amino acids long. V was pared by 3 bases and J by 3 bases, with 3 bases of the junction left unmatched. Germline V gives CDR1 SGHRS, CDR2 YFSETQ. CDR3 bases: TGCGCCAGCAGCTCCACAGGGGGCGACTATGGCTACACCTTC. The encoded protein is CASSSTGGDYGYTF.

This clone has a handful of counts. This chain joins TRBV28 and TRBJ2-1; 14 bases align to TRBD2. The CDR3 sequence is 17 residues long. Germline V lookup: CDR1 MDHEN, CDR2 SYDVKM. Losses at the gene ends were 4 bases for V and 7 bases for J; bases not matched to a gene: 9. The CDR3 bases are TGTGCCAGCAGTTCCTCCGGGACTAGCGGGAGAAGGAATGAGCAGTTCTTC. The encoded protein is CASSSSGTSGRRNEQFF.

The chain recombines TRBV6-1 with TRBJ1-4, with D perhaps matching TRBD1 (6 bases). This CDR3 spans 16 amino acids. Germline lookup yields CDR1 MNHNS and CDR2 SASEGT. Trimming left V 2 bases short and J 3 bases short, with 13 bases between. CDR3 sequence reads: CASSERGGQPNEKLFF. As DNA, the CDR3 is TGTGCCAGCAGTGAACGCGGGGGCCAACCTAATGAAAAACTGTTTTTT.

The rearrangement joins TRBV14 to TRBJ2-5; D remains unclear. Germline V gene lookup returns CDR1 SGHDN and CDR2 FVKESK. The CDR3 is 13 amino acids. Trimming removed 1 base from V and 7 bases from J, with 10 bases in between. The chain's CDR3 is CASSQALRATQYF. As DNA, the CDR3 is TGTGCCAGCAGCCAAGCATTGAGAGCGACCCAGTACTTC.

The chain couples TRBV24-1 to TRBJ2-1; no clear D gene. Germline V gives CDR1 KGHDR, CDR2 SFDVKD. This CDR3 comprises 12 residues. The V end was cut by 6 bases, the J end by 15 bases, with 17 bases between. In DNA form, the CDR3 reads TGTGCCACCAGTTCAGCTTCCGGGTTAGCGTTCTTC. Translation gives CATSSASGLAFF.

This clone was detected a few times. The J gene is TRBJ1-1, the V gene TRBV19, with D maybe TRBD1 (5 bases). V was clipped by 3 bases and J by 0 bases, with 8 bases between them. Germline lookup yields CDR1 LNHDA and CDR2 SQIVND (reference sequence). There are 14 residues in the CDR3. In DNA, the CDR3 is TGTGCCAGTAGTATTGGCAGGGTGAACACTGAAGCTTTCTTT. It encodes CASSIGRVNTEAFF.

In its sample, this clone was seen once. The rearrangement joins TRBV4-2 to TRBJ1-2; weak D call: TRBD1 (6 bases). Trimming removed 4 bases from V and 6 bases from J, with 21 bases in between. CDR3 length: 16 residues. The V gene's germline CDR1 is LGHNA and CDR2 YNFKEQ. CDR3 nucleotide sequence: TGTGCCAGCAGCCCCTCTTGGGGCAGGGGTATGGATGGCTACACCTTC. It encodes CASSPSWGRGMDGYTF.

A few counts support this clone. The V call is TRBV6-1, the J call TRBJ1-1; D perhaps matches TRBD1 (5 bases). This CDR3 region has 14 residues. Germline CDR1 and CDR2: MNHNS and SASEGT. V lost 1 base and J lost 0, with 6 bases in between. The CDR3 nucleotides are TGTGCCAGCAGTGAAGGACAGCTGAACACTGAAGCTTTCTTT. This sequence encodes CASSEGQLNTEAFF.

The chain is built from TRBV9 and TRBJ1-3; possibly TRBD1 for D (5 bases). V lost 0 bases to trimming and J lost 0 bases, with 13 bases between them. The CDR3 totals 17 residues. Germline-derived CDR1 and CDR2 are SGDLS and YYNGEE. This CDR3 reads CASSVGAGYNSGNTIYF. For the CDR3, the DNA is TGTGCCAGCAGCGTAGGGGCAGGGTATAACTCTGGAAACACCATATATTTT. The full variable domain, rest sourced from reference TRBV9 and TRBJ1-3, is DSGVTQTPKHLITATGQRVTLRCSPRSGDLSVYWYQQSLDQGLQFLIQYYNGEERAKGNILERFSAQQFPDLHSELNLSSLELGDSALYFCASSVGAGYNSGNTIYFGEGSWLTVV.

The chain is built from TRBV5-1 and TRBJ2-1; 7 bases map to TRBD1. This CDR3 is built from 12 residues. V gave up 6 bases and J gave up 8 bases; unmatched junction bases: 5. Germline V gene lookup returns CDR1 SGHRS and CDR2 YFSETQ. The CDR3 here is CASNHRGHEQFF. DNA of the CDR3: TGCGCCAGCAACCACAGGGGCCATGAGCAGTTCTTC.